These 21 T cell receptor beta chains share one sample of origin, sequenced in a study of shared clonotypes between healthy human individuals. CD45RO-negative, CCR7-positively selected cells formed the naive CD8 fraction, excluding terminally differentiated effector memory CD45RA+ cells. Data came from immunoSEQ multiplex PCR; TCRdb stores just in-frame clones and leaves some out. The profile shows 1.5 million to 2.5 million clones, approximately 95% of them singletons. The sequencing sample was made of naive CD8+ T cells sorted from blood. The receptors come from a man younger than 35 in good health.

This rearrangement joins TRBV19 to TRBJ1-1; unclear D gene. There are 15 residues in the CDR3. Trimming removed 0 bases from V and 6 bases from J, with 14 bases in between. CDR1 and CDR2 from the germline V gene are LNHDA and SQIVND (reference sequence). CDR3 in amino acids: CASSIDRQPASEAFF. CDR3 nucleotide sequence: TGTGCCAGTAGTATAGATCGACAACCCGCCTCTGAAGCTTTCTTT.

Of note for this clone: This CDR3 is also generated by other DNA sequences in the sample. This chain uses TRBV27 with TRBJ2-7; D unclear. The V gene's germline CDR1 is MNHEY and CDR2 SMNVEV (reference sequence). This CDR3 contains 15 residues. With 0 bases removed from V and 0 bases from J, the gap between germline ends came to 9 bases. The CDR3 spells CASSLSGGGSYEQYF. The DNA for the CDR3 is TGTGCCAGCAGTTTATCCGGCGGCGGCTCCTACGAGCAGTACTTC.

The chain joins TRBV13 to TRBJ1-1, with 9 bases lining up with TRBD1. Looked up from germline, CDR1 is PRHDT and CDR2 is FYEKMQ (reference sequence). This CDR3 contains 15 residues. V was pared by 5 bases and J by 5 bases, with 9 bases of the junction left unmatched. The CDR3 DNA sequence: TGTGCCAGCAGCCTGTTCGGGACAGGGCTGACTGAAGCTTTCTTT. Its protein is CASSLFGTGLTEAFF.

This chain connects TRBV6-6 to TRBJ1-6; 10 bases align to TRBD1. This CDR3 is built from 15 residues. Trimming cost V 5 bases and J 7 bases; bases outside gene matches: 5. Germline assignment: CDR1 MNHNY and CDR2 SVGAGI (reference sequence). DNA for the CDR3: TGTGCCAGCAGTGACGGACAGGGGGGAAATTCACCCCTCCACTTT. It encodes CASSDGQGGNSPLHF.

The rearrangement uses TRBV19 and TRBJ2-7; D may be TRBD1 (5 bases). This CDR3 contains 14 residues. The germline V gene encodes CDR1 LNHDA and CDR2 SQIVND (reference sequence). V was cut by 1 base and J by 1 base, with 8 bases left in between. CDR3 in amino acids: CASSIGKGSYEQYF. As DNA, the CDR3 is TGTGCCAGTAGTATAGGAAAGGGGTCCTACGAGCAGTACTTC.

This sequence joins TRBV6-5 and TRBJ2-2; tentatively, D is TRBD2 (5 bases). This CDR3 is built from 14 residues. CDR1 and CDR2 (germline): MNHEY, SVGAGI. V lost 2 bases to trimming and J lost 5 bases, with 9 bases between them. This chain's CDR3 is CASSYGSRTGELFF. Written as DNA, the CDR3 is TGTGCCAGCAGTTACGGGAGCCGTACCGGGGAGCTGTTTTTT.

V is TRBV6-5 and J is TRBJ2-7; D tentatively reads TRBD1 or TRBD2 (5 bases each). The CDR3 consists of 12 residues. Trimming cost V 5 bases and J 2 bases, with 7 bases left between them. The germline CDR1 and CDR2 sequences are MNHEY and SVGAGI. CDR3 amino acids: CASSEGPYEQYF. In nucleotides, the CDR3 is TGTGCCAGCAGTGAGGGGCCCTACGAGCAGTACTTC.

In nucleotides, the CDR3 is TGTGCCAGCAGCTCCTTTTCGGGGTTTGAAGTCTACGAGCAGTACTTC. Translating it yields CASSSFSGFEVYEQYF. The chain is built from TRBV5-5 and TRBJ2-7; a possible D gene is TRBD2 (5 bases). The V end was cut by 3 bases, the J end by 3 bases, with 19 bases between. This CDR3 region has 16 residues. CDR1 SGHKS and CDR2 YYEKEE come from the germline V gene (reference sequence).

Notes on this clone: Other nucleotide sequences from this sample produce the same CDR3. The chain couples TRBV20-1 to TRBJ2-1; D ambiguous. V lost 2 bases to trimming and J lost 4 bases, with 0 bases between them. CDR3 length: 10 amino acids. CDR1 and CDR2 (germline): DFQATT, SNEGSKA (reference sequence). CDR3 region: CSARYNEQFF. The CDR3 nucleotides read TGCAGTGCTAGATACAATGAGCAGTTCTTC.

The J gene is TRBJ2-3, the V gene TRBV5-6, with D unclear. Germline V gives CDR1 SGHDT, CDR2 YYEEEE. Trimming removed 1 base from V and 1 base from J, with 13 bases in between. The CDR3 is 16 residues long. The CDR3 DNA follows: TGTGCCAGCAGCTTGAGTTCTGGGATTGGCACAGATACGCAGTATTTT. Translating gives CASSLSSGIGTDTQYF.

This CDR3 is CASSLQGEYPYEQYF. CDR3 sequence (DNA): TGTGCCAGCAGTCTCCAGGGAGAATATCCCTACGAGCAGTACTTC. The gene calls are TRBV28 and TRBJ2-7; possibly TRBD1 or TRBD2 for D (5 bases each). Germline V gene sequence: CDR1 MDHEN, CDR2 SYDVKM. CDR3 length: 15 amino acids. The germline V and J ends were trimmed by 5 bases and 2 bases, with 16 bases remaining between them.

For this clone: Other nucleotide sequences in the sample specify the same CDR3. CDR3 protein: CASSLYGGTYEQYF. The CDR3 DNA is TGTGCCAGCAGTTTATATGGTGGGACCTACGAGCAGTACTTC. The V and J genes are TRBV27 and TRBJ2-7, with unresolved D. V dropped 1 base and J dropped 2 bases, with 9 bases sitting between them. From germline, CDR1 is MNHEY and CDR2 SMNVEV (reference sequence). There are 14 residues in the CDR3.

The chain employs TRBV28 and TRBJ1-5, with TRBD1 matching over 9 bases. The CDR3 is 18 amino acids. V lost 3 bases and J lost 0; bases outside the gene matches: 9. The germline gives CDR1 MDHEN, CDR2 SYDVKM. The CDR3 sequence is CASSFDRGLDYSNQPQHF. In DNA form, the CDR3 reads TGTGCCAGCAGTTTCGACAGGGGGTTAGATTATAGCAATCAGCCCCAGCATTTT.

The chain carries TRBV7-9 and TRBJ1-6, with TRBD1 identical over 7 bases. CDR1 and CDR2 (germline): SEHNR, FQNEAQ (reference sequence). The CDR3 is 19 residues long. Trimming at V came to 5 bases and at J to 9 bases, leaving 22 bases not matched to a gene. CDR3 nucleotide sequence: TGTGCCAGCAGCCCACCTACGAGTCGACAGGGCGCGCGGATTTCACCCCTCCACTTT. The encoded protein is CASSPPTSRQGARISPLHF.

Notes on this clone: The identical CDR3 is also encoded by other nucleotide sequences in the sample. This chain links TRBV7-3 with TRBJ2-3; D is uncertain. The CDR3 runs 13 residues. The germline V and J ends were trimmed by 4 bases and 2 bases, with 7 bases remaining between them. Looked up from germline, CDR1 is SGHTA and CDR2 is FQGTGA. CDR3 residues: CASSSPNTDTQYF. The CDR3 DNA follows: TGTGCCAGCAGCTCTCCTAACACAGATACGCAGTATTTT.

The chain couples TRBV6-1 to TRBJ1-5; D not resolved. Trimming shortened V by 2 bases and J by 4 bases, and 15 bases separated the two germline ends. Germline assignment: CDR1 MNHNS and CDR2 SASEGT. The CDR3 is 16 amino acids. CDR3 sequence: CASSEQDGSWNQPQHF. The DNA for the CDR3 is TGTGCCAGCAGTGAACAGGACGGGTCTTGGAATCAGCCCCAGCATTTT.

In the case of this clone: Other DNA variants within this sample encode the same CDR3. The V gene is TRBV9, the J gene TRBJ2-5, with a weak D call TRBD2 (6 bases). The CDR3 is made up of 14 amino acids. The V end was cut by 2 bases, the J end by 2 bases, with 10 bases between. CDR1 and CDR2 from the germline V gene are SGDLS and YYNGEE. This CDR3 is CASSVEGVQETQYF. Here the CDR3 DNA reads TGTGCCAGCAGCGTGGAGGGAGTACAAGAGACCCAGTACTTC.

The gene calls are TRBV9 and TRBJ1-1, with 7 nucleotides matching TRBD1. V was pared by 0 bases and J by 0 bases, with 5 bases of the junction left unmatched. This CDR3 has 16 amino acids. Germline V gene sequence: CDR1 SGDLS, CDR2 YYNGEE. CDR3 nucleotides: TGTGCCAGCAGCGTAGTTGCAGGGGGGATGAACACTGAAGCTTTCTTT. Its translation is CASSVVAGGMNTEAFF.

This chain uses TRBV5-1 with TRBJ1-2, with a possible D match to TRBD1 (6 bases). V lost 2 bases and J 3 bases, leaving 11 bases between the germline ends. Germline V lookup: CDR1 SGHRS, CDR2 YFSETQ. This CDR3 spans 14 amino acids. The DNA for the CDR3 is TGCGCCAGCAGCTTCTTGGACAGTGACTATGGCTACACCTTC. This sequence encodes CASSFLDSDYGYTF.

The rearrangement links TRBV11-2 to TRBJ2-3, with 8 bases identical to TRBD2. Germline CDR1 reads SGHAT; CDR2 reads FQNNGV. Trimming took 7 bases from V and 2 from J; bases not matched to a gene: 11. CDR3 length: 16 residues. CDR3 amino acids: CASNTGPGGDTDTQYF. CDR3 nucleotide sequence: TGTGCCAGCAACACAGGACCGGGAGGGGACACAGATACGCAGTATTTT.

This clone was counted once. J is TRBJ2-7 and V is TRBV27; D is possibly TRBD2 (6 bases). Germline CDR1 MNHEY, CDR2 SMNVEV (reference sequence). V lost 3 bases and J 3 bases, leaving 12 bases between the germline ends. The CDR3 has 14 residues. The CDR3 DNA reads as TGTGCCAGCAGTTTTCAGCGGAGGGACTACGAGCAGTACTTC. Protein product: CASSFQRRDYEQYF.